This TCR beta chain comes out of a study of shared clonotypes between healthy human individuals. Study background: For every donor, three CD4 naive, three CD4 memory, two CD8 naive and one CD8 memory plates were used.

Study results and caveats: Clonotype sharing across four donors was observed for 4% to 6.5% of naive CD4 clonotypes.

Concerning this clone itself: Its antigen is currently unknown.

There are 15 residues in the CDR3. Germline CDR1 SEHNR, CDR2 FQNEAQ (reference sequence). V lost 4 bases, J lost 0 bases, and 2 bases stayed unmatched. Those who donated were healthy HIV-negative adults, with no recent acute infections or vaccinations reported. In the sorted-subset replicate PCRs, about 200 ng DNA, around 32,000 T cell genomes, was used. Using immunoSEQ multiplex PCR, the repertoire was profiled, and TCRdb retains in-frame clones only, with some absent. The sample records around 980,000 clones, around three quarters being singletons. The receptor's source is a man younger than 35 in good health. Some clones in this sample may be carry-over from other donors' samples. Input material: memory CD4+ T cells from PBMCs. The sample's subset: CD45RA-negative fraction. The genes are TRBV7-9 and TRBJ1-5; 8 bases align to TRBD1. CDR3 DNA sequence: TGTGCCAGCAGCTCCGGGACAGGTAGCAATCAGCCCCAGCATTTT. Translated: CASSSGTGSNQPQHF.